The 18 T cell receptor beta chains below come from one sample, sequenced in a study of PD-1 blockade in mismatch repair-deficient tumors. The data were produced by immunoSEQ multiplex PCR, yet TCRdb's version contains in-frame clones alone and is incomplete. The data show about 79,000 clones, roughly 80% seen once. The input for sequencing was peripheral blood, taken 44 weeks after starting pembrolizumab. These receptor sequences come from an adult with mismatch repair-deficient cancer.

The chain uses TRBV12-5 and TRBJ2-5; TRBD1 matches at 11 bases. Per germline, CDR1 LGHNT and CDR2 FRNRAP. The CDR3 spans 14 residues. The ends lost 6 bases at V and 4 bases at J; junction bases unmatched: 4. CDR3: CASGGGTGGETQYF. Written as DNA, the CDR3 is TGTGCTAGTGGAGGGGGGACAGGGGGAGAGACCCAGTACTTC.

The chain joins TRBV11-2 to TRBJ2-6; D is ambiguous. With 5 bases removed from V and 3 bases from J, the gap between germline ends came to 14 bases. Germline V gene lookup returns CDR1 SGHAT and CDR2 FQNNGV. The CDR3 is made up of 16 amino acids. The CDR3 loop is CASSITALGGANVLTF. DNA of the CDR3: TGTGCCAGCAGCATTACAGCGCTGGGTGGGGCCAACGTCCTGACTTTC.

This chain links TRBV7-3 with TRBJ2-7; TRBD2 is a possible D gene (6 bases). Germline V CDR1 and CDR2: SGHTA, FQGTGA. The CDR3 is 13 amino acids. Trimming pared 5 bases from V and 5 bases from J, leaving 13 bases between. CDR3 region: CASSPGTSHEQYF. As DNA, the CDR3 is TGTGCCAGCAGCCCCGGGACTTCCCACGAGCAGTACTTC.

The chain links TRBV12-5 to TRBJ2-2; 11 bases match TRBD1. CDR3 length equals 16 residues. In germline, CDR1 is LGHNT, CDR2 FRNRAP. J lost 4 bases, V lost 5 bases, and 6 bases had no gene match. The CDR3 DNA follows: TGTGCTAGTGGTCCATGGACAGGGGGCGCCACCGGGGAGCTGTTTTTT. Protein sequence: CASGPWTGGATGELFF.

The V call is TRBV18, the J call TRBJ2-1; D perhaps matches TRBD2 (5 bases). CDR1 is KGHSH and CDR2 is LQKENI in the germline V gene. V gave up 6 bases and J gave up 5 bases, with 20 bases separating them. The CDR3 has 16 amino acids. CDR3 residues: CASSHEGRALHNEQFF. Written as DNA, the CDR3 is TGTGCCAGCTCCCATGAGGGTCGAGCCCTCCACAATGAGCAGTTCTTC.

This clone was detected a few times. The chain employs TRBV11-3 and TRBJ2-7; D gene unclear. The germline V gene has CDR1 SGHNT and CDR2 YENEEA. The CDR3 loop spans 14 amino acids. V lost 5 bases and J lost 2, with 13 bases in between. In DNA form, the CDR3 reads TGTGCCAGCAGCACGAAGTCAGACACCTACGAGCAGTACTTC. Its protein product is CASSTKSDTYEQYF.

The chain recombines TRBV7-2 with TRBJ2-3, with TRBD2 matching over 12 bases. The CDR3 is 16 residues long. The germline gives CDR1 SGHTA, CDR2 FQGNSA. With 5 bases clipped from V and 4 bases from J, the junction kept 7 bases outside the gene matches. The CDR3 loop is CASSPLAGGTADTQYF. For the CDR3, the DNA is TGTGCCAGCAGCCCTCTAGCGGGAGGGACGGCAGATACGCAGTATTTT.

On this clone: Other DNA sequences in the same sample also yield this CDR3. The V call is TRBV6-1, the J call TRBJ1-1, with D perhaps TRBD1 (6 bases). V was trimmed by 6 bases and J by 0 bases, leaving 8 bases between them. This CDR3 has 13 amino acids. Per germline, CDR1 MNHNS and CDR2 SASEGT. CDR3 DNA: TGTGCCAGCAGCAACAGGGTGAACACTGAAGCTTTCTTT. Encoded protein: CASSNRVNTEAFF.

This clone was detected only a few times. The chain couples TRBV2 to TRBJ1-2, with D unresolved. Germline V lookup: CDR1 SNHLY, CDR2 FYNNEI. CDR3 length equals 13 residues. V was clipped by 6 bases and J by 7 bases, with 15 bases between them. The CDR3 region has the DNA TGTGCCAGCAGCGCGGGGAGCGTGGCTGGCTACACCTTC. It yields the protein CASSAGSVAGYTF.

This clone was picked up one time. The J gene is TRBJ2-7, the V gene TRBV6-6, with D possibly TRBD1 on 6 matching bases. Trimming removed 5 bases at V and 3 bases at J, with 17 bases between. The CDR3 consists of 15 residues. Per the germline V gene, CDR1 is MNHNY and CDR2 is SVGAGI (reference sequence). The CDR3 reads CASSLTGTSYYEQYF. The CDR3 nucleotides read TGTGCCAGCAGTCTCACCGGGACATCTTACTACGAGCAGTACTTC.

The V gene is TRBV6-6, the J gene TRBJ2-5, with 7 nucleotides matching TRBD2. Losses at the gene ends were 4 bases for V and 5 bases for J; bases not matched to a gene: 10. Per the germline V gene, CDR1 is MNHNY and CDR2 is SVGAGI (reference sequence). The CDR3 spans 15 residues. The CDR3 spells CASSLGSGLRETQYF. The CDR3 bases are TGTGCCAGCAGTTTGGGTAGCGGGCTTCGGGAGACCCAGTACTTC.

This clone has a handful of counts. CDR3 loop: CASSDTLYGYTF. Here the CDR3 DNA reads TGTGCCAGCAGTGACACCCTATATGGCTACACCTTC. The chain joins TRBV2 to TRBJ1-2; D is unclear. The germline V gene encodes CDR1 SNHLY and CDR2 FYNNEI. Trimming removed 3 bases at V and 5 bases at J, with 7 bases between. The CDR3 length is 12 residues.

This chain links TRBV27 with TRBJ2-1, with D maybe TRBD1 (5 bases). CDR1 MNHEY and CDR2 SMNVEV come from the germline V gene (reference sequence). V gave up 3 bases and J gave up 0 bases, with 9 bases separating them. The CDR3 is made up of 15 amino acids. This CDR3 reads CASSFDSSSYNEQFF. Here the CDR3 DNA reads TGTGCCAGCAGTTTTGACAGTAGCTCCTACAATGAGCAGTTCTTC.

J is TRBJ1-5 and V is TRBV6-1; D gene ambiguous. The CDR3 loop spans 14 amino acids. The V end lost 7 bases, the J end lost 7 bases, and 17 bases lay between the germline ends. The germline CDR1 and CDR2 sequences are MNHNS and SASEGT. CDR3 protein: CASNPGHVGQPQHF. CDR3 nucleotides: TGTGCCAGCAATCCAGGCCACGTCGGCCAGCCCCAGCATTTT.

The V call is TRBV15, the J call TRBJ2-5; 7 positions match TRBD2. Losses at the gene ends were 4 bases for V and 4 bases for J; bases not matched to a gene: 12. The V gene's germline CDR1 is LNHNV and CDR2 YYDKDF (reference sequence). This CDR3 region has 16 residues. This CDR3 reads CATSTLSRGRGETQYF. Here the CDR3 DNA reads TGTGCCACCAGCACTTTGTCCAGAGGGAGGGGAGAGACCCAGTACTTC. Together with reference TRBV15 and TRBJ2-5, the CDR3 gives the full variable domain: DAMVIQNPRYQVTQFGKPVTLSCSQTLNHNVMYWYQQKSSQAPKLLFHYYDKDFNNEADTPDNFQSRRPNTSFCFLDIRSPGLGDTAMYLCATSTLSRGRGETQYFGPGTRLLVL.

This chain connects TRBV5-1 to TRBJ2-7; 10 nucleotides match TRBD2. The CDR3 has 15 amino acids. V lost 2 bases to trimming and J lost 5 bases; unmatched junction nucleotides: 7. Looked up from germline, CDR1 is SGHRS and CDR2 is YFSETQ. Written as DNA, the CDR3 is TGCGCCAGCAGCTTAGGAGCGGGAGGGGCCCACGAGCAGTACTTC. It encodes CASSLGAGGAHEQYF.

The CDR3 DNA is TGTGCCAGCAGCCAATACAGGGATACGCAGTATTTT. As protein: CASSQYRDTQYF. The V and J genes are TRBV5-4 and TRBJ2-3, with D perhaps matching TRBD1 (5 bases). Germline V lookup: CDR1 SGHNT, CDR2 YYREEE (reference sequence). With 4 bases removed from V and 6 bases from J, the gap between germline ends came to 9 bases. The CDR3 length is 12 residues.

The J gene is TRBJ1-3, the V gene TRBV18; 10 nucleotides agree with TRBD1. The CDR3 covers 15 residues. Trimming took 3 bases from V and 3 from J; bases not matched to a gene: 2. CDR1 and CDR2 (germline): KGHSH, LQKENI. In DNA, the CDR3 is TGTGCCAGCTCACCGGGACAGGGGCTTGGAAACACCATATATTTT. This translates into CASSPGQGLGNTIYF.